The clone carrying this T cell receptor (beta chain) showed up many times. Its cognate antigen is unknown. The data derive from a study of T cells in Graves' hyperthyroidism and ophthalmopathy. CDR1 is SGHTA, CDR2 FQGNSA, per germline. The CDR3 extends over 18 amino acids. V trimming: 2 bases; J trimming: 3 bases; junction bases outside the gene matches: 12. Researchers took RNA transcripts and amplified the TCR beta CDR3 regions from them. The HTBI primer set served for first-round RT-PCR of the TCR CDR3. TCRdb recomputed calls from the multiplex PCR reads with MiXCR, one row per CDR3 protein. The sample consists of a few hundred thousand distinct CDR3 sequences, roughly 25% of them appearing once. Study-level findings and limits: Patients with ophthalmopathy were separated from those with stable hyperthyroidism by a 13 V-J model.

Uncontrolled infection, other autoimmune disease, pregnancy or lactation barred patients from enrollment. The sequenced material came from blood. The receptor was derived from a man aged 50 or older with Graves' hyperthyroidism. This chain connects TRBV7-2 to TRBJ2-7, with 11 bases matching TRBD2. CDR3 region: CASSLLTGLAVQFYEQYF. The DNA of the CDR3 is TGTGCCAGCAGCTTACTAACGGGACTAGCGGTCCAATTCTACGAGCAGTACTTC.